Listed below are T cell receptor beta chains from one sample, sequenced in a study of T cells in Graves' hyperthyroidism and ophthalmopathy. MiXCR was run by TCRdb on the multiplex PCR reads, yielding one entry per CDR3 protein. The top ten hold about 15% of the sample, which has 550,000 to 650,000 distinct CDR3 sequences, around 15% seen once. Sequenced: blood. Every receptor here comes from a woman aged 40 to 49 with Graves' hyperthyroidism. CDR3s include the opening cysteine and the closing phenylalanine or tryptophan. A D gene is named only where the DNA matches it firmly. A row's size may be missing; if present it is once, few, many or a size class.

TRBV28	TRBD1	.	TRBJ2-4	TGTGCCAACAGCTCAAACAGGGGGCTTCGGAACATTCAGTACTTC	CANSSNRGLRNIQYF
TRBV28	.	many	TRBJ1-5	TGTGCCAGCAGTTTTAGGGATCGGGGGCAGCCCCAGCATTTT	CASSFRDRGQPQHF
TRBV30	.	many	TRBJ2-7	TGTGCCTGGGCCCTTGAAGCGGAGTCCTACGAGCAGTACTTC	CAWALEAESYEQYF
TRBV2	TRBD1	many	TRBJ2-7	TGTGCCAGCAGTGAAGCCGAGGGGACAGGGGCGATGTTAACCTACGAGCAGTACTTC	CASSEAEGTGAMLTYEQYF
TRBV3-1	.	many	TRBJ1-2	TGTGCCAGCAGCCAAGACGGGGACTATGGCTACACCTTC	CASSQDGDYGYTF
TRBV27	TRBD2	.	TRBJ2-1	TGTGCCAGCAAAGGGACTAGCGGGCCCTCGGGGGAGCAGTTCTTC	CASKGTSGPSGEQFF
TRBV13	TRBD2	few	TRBJ2-1	TGTGCCAGCAGCCCAAATCCTGCGGGAGACACGGGGAATGAGCAGTTCTTC	CASSPNPAGDTGNEQFF
TRBV18	TRBD1	.	TRBJ2-1	TGTGCCAGCTCACAATTGACAGGGGGAACCTACAATGAGCAGTTCTTC	CASSQLTGGTYNEQFF
TRBV30	TRBD1	.	TRBJ1-2	TGTGCCTGGGTCAGAACAGGGGGTCGAGGCTACACCTTC	CAWVRTGGRGYTF
TRBV7-2	TRBD1	few	TRBJ2-7	TGTGCCTGCAGCTTAGATTGGACAGGTCCCTACGAGCAGTACTTC	CACSLDWTGPYEQYF
TRBV27	TRBD2	.	TRBJ2-7	TGTGCCAGTGGACTAGCGGGAGGGGTCGAGCAGTACTTC	CASGLAGGVEQYF
TRBV7-3	TRBD2	many	TRBJ2-3	TGTGCCAGCAGCTTACTCGGGAGGGCGGGAGATACGCAGTATTTT	CASSLLGRAGDTQYF
TRBV5-1	TRBD2	few	TRBJ2-1	TGCGCCAGCAGGACTAGCGGGTTGGTCAATGAGCAGTTCTTC	CASRTSGLVNEQFF
TRBV7-2	TRBD2	many	TRBJ2-2	TGTGCCAGCAGCCCGAGGCTAGCGGGAGGGCCCGGCGGGGAGCTGTTTTTT	CASSPRLAGGPGGELFF
TRBV12-3/TRBV12-4	.	few	TRBJ1-5	TGTGCCAGCAGTTTTGCCGGCCGACAGGTGGATCAGCCCCAGCATTTT	CASSFAGRQVDQPQHF
TRBV7-9	.	many	TRBJ2-7	TGTGCCAGCAGCCAAGTCGACAGGACACCTACGAAGCAGTACTTC	CASSQVDRTPTKQYF
TRBV24-1	TRBD1	.	TRBJ1-2	TGTGCCACCGGGACAGGGCGGCTCTATGGCTACACCTTC	CATGTGRLYGYTF
TRBV20-1	TRBD1	few	TRBJ2-2	TGCAGTGCTTTGGACAGGGCCCACACCGGGGAGCTGTTTTTT	CSALDRAHTGELFF
TRBV5-4	TRBD1	few	TRBJ2-7	TGTGCCAGCCGCAGGGACAGTGAGTCCTACGAGCAGTACTTC	CASRRDSESYEQYF
TRBV3-1	TRBD2	many	TRBJ2-3	TGTGCCAGCAGCCACAGCGGGAGCGCAGATACGCAGTATTTT	CASSHSGSADTQYF
TRBV28	TRBD1	many	TRBJ1-5	TGTGCCAGCAGATATACAGGGGAGTATAGCAATCAGCCCCAGCATTTT	CASRYTGEYSNQPQHF
TRBV20-1	TRBD2	many	TRBJ2-1	TGCAGTGCTAGGGGACTAGCGGGGGGCAGCTCCTACAATGAGCAGTTCTTC	CSARGLAGGSSYNEQFF
TRBV5-1	TRBD2	.	TRBJ2-5	TGCGCCAGCAGCTTGGAAGTGTTAGCGGGAGGCGGGACCCAGTACTTC	CASSLEVLAGGGTQYF
TRBV12-3/TRBV12-4	TRBD1	many	TRBJ1-1	TGTGCCAGCAGTTTATGGGACAGGGGGCTAAACACTGAAGCTTTCTTT	CASSLWDRGLNTEAFF
TRBV10-1	.	.	TRBJ2-7	TGCGCCAGCAACAGGGAGGGAGACGAGCAGTACTTC	CASNREGDEQYF
TRBV20-1	TRBD1	.	TRBJ1-1	TGCAGTGGAGGGACAGGGGGGATTGAAGCTTTCTTT	CSGGTGGIEAFF
TRBV6-4	TRBD1	many	TRBJ1-5	TGTGCCAGCACCAGACCGCCCAGGGACAGTAGCAATCAGCCCCAGCATTTT	CASTRPPRDSSNQPQHF
TRBV11-2	TRBD2	.	TRBJ2-3	TGTGCCAGCAGCCCCAATTGGGGGGACTATAACACAGATACGCAGTATTTT	CASSPNWGDYNTDTQYF
TRBV9	TRBD2	many	TRBJ2-7	TGTGCCAGCAGCGCCTTAGCGGGGTCCTACGAGCAGTACTTC	CASSALAGSYEQYF
TRBV11-2	.	many	TRBJ2-3	TGTGCCAGCAGCTTAGTGAAACAGGGGAGGGCAGATACGCAGTATTTT	CASSLVKQGRADTQYF
TRBV3-1	.	many	TRBJ1-3	TGTGCCAGCAGCCAAGATTGGCTTGCTGGAAACACCATATATTTT	CASSQDWLAGNTIYF
TRBV20-1	.	few	TRBJ2-6	TGCAGTGCTAGAGTACAGGCGTTAGGTGGGGCCAACGTCCTGACTTTC	CSARVQALGGANVLTF
TRBV2	TRBD2	.	TRBJ2-1	TGTGCCAGCAGTGGACTAGCGGGAGGGGGGGATGAGCAGTTCTTC	CASSGLAGGGDEQFF
TRBV7-2	.	many	TRBJ2-3	TGTGCCAGCAGCTTAGGGGAACGGGGGCCTGCAGATACGCAGTATTTT	CASSLGERGPADTQYF
TRBV2	.	many	TRBJ2-1	TGTGCCAGCAGTGAAGCAGTAACCTCCAATGAGCAGTTCTTC	CASSEAVTSNEQFF
TRBV24-1	.	many	TRBJ1-1	TGTGCCACCAGTGACAGACAGGACACTGAAGCTTTCTTT	CATSDRQDTEAFF
TRBV2	.	many	TRBJ1-5	TGTGCCAGCAGTATCGAAGGGGATAGCAATCAGCCCCAGCATTTT	CASSIEGDSNQPQHF
TRBV9	TRBD1	few	TRBJ1-2	TGTGCCAGCAGCGATGGGACAGGGAGGCAGGTAGCCTATGGCTACACCTTC	CASSDGTGRQVAYGYTF
TRBV3-1	TRBD1	many	TRBJ2-2	TGTGCCAGCAGCCGGCCGGACAGGGACCCCGGGGAGCTGTTTTTT	CASSRPDRDPGELFF
TRBV18	TRBD1	many	TRBJ1-5	TGTGCCAGCTCATCGAACACAGGGGTCGGTCAGCCCCAGCATTTT	CASSSNTGVGQPQHF
TRBV30	.	many	TRBJ1-1	TGTGCCTGGAGTATTAGCCGGACGGCTGATATGAACACTGAAGCTTTCTTT	CAWSISRTADMNTEAFF
TRBV28	TRBD1	many	TRBJ2-5	TGTGCCAGCAGAAAAATCCCCGGGACAGGGCCGCTAGTTGCGTACTTC	CASRKIPGTGPLVAYF
TRBV7-9	TRBD1	few	TRBJ2-3	TGTGCCAGCAGCTCGGGACAGGCTAGCAATCAGCCCCAGTATTTT	CASSSGQASNQPQYF
TRBV6-5	TRBD1	.	TRBJ2-2	TGTGCCAGCAGTTCCCTGACAGGGAAGAACACCGGGGAGCTGTTTTTT	CASSSLTGKNTGELFF
TRBV12-3/TRBV12-4	.	few	TRBJ1-5	TGTGCCAGCAGTTACTCGGAGGGGCAGCCCCAGCATTTT	CASSYSEGQPQHF
TRBV20-1	.	.	TRBJ1-4	TGCAGTGCTAGCCTAGATGCAACTAATGAAAAACTGTTTTTT	CSASLDATNEKLFF